Following are 2 T cell receptor beta chains from one sample sequenced in a study of blood T cell repertoires in COVID-19. Data came from immunoSEQ multiplex PCR; TCRdb stores just in-frame clones and leaves some out. The sample includes 80,000 to 100,000 clones, approximately 84% of them seen just once. Sequenced material: peripheral blood. The receptors stem from a man in his sixties with acute or convalescent COVID-19.

CDR3 in DNA: TGTGCCAGCAGCTTAGGTACAGGGGGCCTCACCTCTTACGAGCAGTACTTC. This encodes CASSLGTGGLTSYEQYF. The chain is built from TRBV7-6 and TRBJ2-7, with 9 bases identical to TRBD1. The CDR3 extends over 17 amino acids. With 1 base clipped from V and 4 bases from J, the junction kept 11 bases outside the gene matches. Looked up from germline, CDR1 is SGHVS and CDR2 is FNYEAQ.

This clone was found a few times. This chain joins TRBV4-1 and TRBJ2-6, with 7 bases that match TRBD2. Germline-derived CDR1 and CDR2 are MGHRA and YSYEKL. The CDR3 consists of 19 residues. V dropped 10 bases and J dropped 0; count of bases not matched to a gene: 18. For the CDR3, the DNA is TGCGCCACCCGCCAACTGGGGGGGGTCCCGGACTCTGGGGCCAACGTCCTGACTTTC. Translated, it gives CATRQLGGVPDSGANVLTF.